Below are 21 T cell receptor beta chains sequenced from a single sample in a study of blood T cell repertoires in COVID-19. The assay was immunoSEQ multiplex PCR, and TCRdb's table has in-frame clones only and misses some. The sample lists around 11,000 clones; around 78% were seen once. Sequences were obtained from peripheral blood. These receptors were obtained from a human donor in a cohort sampled during active COVID-19.

This clone was detected only a few times. The J gene is TRBJ2-7, the V gene TRBV5-4, with D uncertain. The CDR3 spans 15 residues. Germline V gene lookup returns CDR1 SGHNT and CDR2 YYREEE (reference sequence). Trimming cost V 1 base and J 2 bases, with 13 bases left between them. This chain's CDR3 is CASSLLARIAYEQYF. The CDR3 DNA reads as TGTGCCAGCAGCTTGCTCGCCAGGATAGCCTACGAGCAGTACTTC.

This rearrangement joins TRBV2 to TRBJ1-6; 7 bases are a match to TRBD1. The germline CDR1 and CDR2 sequences are SNHLY and FYNNEI. The ends lost 7 bases at V and 5 bases at J; junction bases unmatched: 8. The CDR3 runs 15 residues. CDR3 DNA sequence: TGTGCCAGCAAGACCCGACAGGGCAATAATTCACCCCTCCACTTT. It codes for CASKTRQGNNSPLHF.

The chain joins TRBV5-1 to TRBJ1-2; no firm D call. Trimming cost V 3 bases and J 1 base, with 10 bases left between them. Germline CDR1 SGHRS, CDR2 YFSETQ. CDR3 length equals 14 residues. The CDR3 nucleotides read TGCGCCAGCAGCTACGACGGGGATAACTATGGCTACACCTTC. Translated, it gives CASSYDGDNYGYTF.

The V call is TRBV11-2, the J call TRBJ2-5, with unresolved D. Germline-derived CDR1 and CDR2 are SGHAT and FQNNGV. Trimming shortened V by 1 base and J by 7 bases, and 10 bases separated the two germline ends. The CDR3 loop spans 13 amino acids. CDR3 protein: CASSLVLKATQYF. The CDR3 DNA follows: TGTGCCAGCAGCTTAGTCCTGAAAGCGACCCAGTACTTC.

V and J are TRBV6-6 and TRBJ2-1; D may be TRBD1 (8 bases). The CDR3 covers 16 residues. With 5 bases removed from V and 6 bases from J, the gap between germline ends came to 20 bases. In germline, CDR1 is MNHNY, CDR2 SVGAGI (reference sequence). The chain's CDR3 is CASSQGQGGRVNEQFF. CDR3 DNA: TGTGCCAGCAGTCAAGGACAGGGAGGGAGGGTCAATGAGCAGTTCTTC.

V gene TRBV19 combines with J gene TRBJ2-7, with D possibly matching TRBD2 (6 bases). The V gene lost 4 bases and the J gene lost 7 bases, with 8 bases spanning the gap. Germline CDR1 and CDR2: LNHDA and SQIVND (reference sequence). The CDR3 covers 11 residues. CDR3 coding DNA: TGTGCCAGTAGTAAGGCGGGGGAGCAGTACTTC. This gives the protein CASSKAGEQYF.

This clone appeared a few times. The CDR3 DNA sequence: TGTGCCAGCAGCTTGAGGCAGGGGGGAAAACTGTTTTTT. Translation: CASSLRQGGKLFF. The chain combines TRBV5-6 with TRBJ1-4; TRBD1 aligns across 7 bases. Germline CDR1 SGHDT, CDR2 YYEEEE. J lost 10 bases, V lost 1 base, and 4 bases had no gene match. The CDR3 length is 13 residues.

This rearrangement joins TRBV24-1 to TRBJ2-1, with 11 bases matching TRBD2. The CDR3 contains 20 residues. Trimming took 4 bases from V and 5 from J; bases not matched to a gene: 18. Germline V gene lookup returns CDR1 KGHDR and CDR2 SFDVKD. In DNA, the CDR3 is TGTGCCACCAGTGACCCTCTACTAGCGGGAGTTACCCTGGGGAACAATGAGCAGTTCTTC. It specifies CATSDPLLAGVTLGNNEQFF.

This chain connects TRBV5-4 to TRBJ2-7; TRBD2 agrees at 10 bases. The CDR3 length is 15 residues. Trimming took 0 bases from V and 1 from J; bases not matched to a gene: 1. Germline V gene data show CDR1 as SGHNT and CDR2 as YYREEE (reference sequence). CDR3 protein: CASSLEREGSYEQYF. CDR3 nucleotides: TGTGCCAGCAGCTTGGAGCGGGAGGGATCCTACGAGCAGTACTTC.

This clone was recorded once. The chain couples TRBV5-4 to TRBJ2-3, with TRBD2 matching over 8 bases. J gave up 2 bases and V 4 bases, and 12 bases lay outside the gene matches. Germline loops: CDR1 SGHNT, CDR2 YYREEE (reference sequence). CDR3 size: 17 residues. The CDR3 spells CASSSSGVAGTTDTQYF. The CDR3 DNA sequence: TGTGCCAGCAGCAGCTCTGGAGTAGCGGGGACCACAGATACGCAGTATTTT.

V gene TRBV5-1 combines with J gene TRBJ2-4; 10 bases map to TRBD1. Trimming took 1 base from V and 7 from J; bases not matched to a gene: 2. This CDR3 region has 14 residues. In germline, CDR1 is SGHRS, CDR2 YFSETQ. The CDR3 DNA is TGCGCCAGCAGCTTGAGGGGACAGGGGAACATTCAGTACTTC. This translates into CASSLRGQGNIQYF.

Written as DNA, the CDR3 is TGTGCCAGCAGTCGGGACAGGGGGAGGGAGACCCAGTACTTC. It codes for CASSRDRGRETQYF. This chain uses TRBV6-2 or TRBV6-3 with TRBJ2-5; the match to TRBD1 covers 11 bases. Trimming took 5 bases from V and 5 from J; bases not matched to a gene: 4. The CDR3 has 14 residues. Germline CDR1 is MNHEY and CDR2 is SVGEGT.

The chain employs TRBV5-1 and TRBJ2-3, with 7 positions matching TRBD2. The CDR3 spans 16 residues. The junction had 10 bases not matched to a gene; V was cut back by 0 bases and J by 6 bases. Germline values: CDR1 SGHRS, CDR2 YFSETQ. CDR3 protein: CASSLGPSGMVDTQYF. The CDR3 nucleotides read TGCGCCAGCAGCTTGGGACCCAGCGGGATGGTTGATACGCAGTATTTT.

CDR3 protein: CASAVTTQYF. The CDR3 DNA reads as TGTGCCAGCGCGGTCACGACCCAGTACTTC. V is TRBV6-5 and J is TRBJ2-5; no definite D call. CDR1 is MNHEY, CDR2 SVGAGI, per germline. This CDR3 region has 10 residues. V was clipped by 8 bases and J by 7 bases, with 8 bases between them.

This clone was observed a single time. V is TRBV4-1 and J is TRBJ2-1, with 9 nucleotides matching TRBD2. Germline values: CDR1 MGHRA, CDR2 YSYEKL. The junction had 19 bases not matched to a gene; V was cut back by 1 base and J by 6 bases. The CDR3 is 20 residues long. CDR3 nucleotide sequence: TGCGCCAGCAGCCAAGTTCATGAAGGTTTAGCGGGAGTTTCGGGCAATGAGCAGTTCTTC. Protein product: CASSQVHEGLAGVSGNEQFF.

The J gene is TRBJ2-3, the V gene TRBV5-1, with a possible D match to TRBD2 (5 bases). The CDR3 consists of 14 residues. Germline loops: CDR1 SGHRS, CDR2 YFSETQ. V gave up 4 bases and J gave up 2 bases, with 11 bases separating them. The CDR3: CASSEGRYTDTQYF. In nucleotides, the CDR3 is TGCGCCAGCAGCGAGGGCAGATACACAGATACGCAGTATTTT.

This sequence joins TRBV6-4 and TRBJ2-2; TRBD1 matches 7 bases. Germline CDR1 reads MRHNA; CDR2 reads SNTAGT. The length of the CDR3 is 14 residues. V lost 5 bases to trimming and J lost 1 base; unmatched junction nucleotides: 1. CDR3 DNA sequence: TGTGCCAGCAGTCGACAGGGGAACACCGGGGAGCTGTTTTTT. Translated, it gives CASSRQGNTGELFF.

This clone was detected once. The rearrangement joins TRBV9 to TRBJ2-2, with TRBD2 identical over 7 bases. Germline V gives CDR1 SGDLS, CDR2 YYNGEE. The CDR3 length is 17 residues. Trimming removed 0 bases from V and 3 bases from J; junction bases left unmatched: 8. The CDR3 loop reads CASSVESAGAYTGELFF. The CDR3 DNA follows: TGTGCCAGCAGCGTAGAATCGGCGGGAGCGTACACCGGGGAGCTGTTTTTT.

The chain is built from TRBV30 and TRBJ1-1, with D possibly matching TRBD1 (5 bases). Trimming took 4 bases from V and 3 from J, leaving 12 bases between them. CDR1 and CDR2 from the germline V gene are GTSNPN and SVGIG (reference sequence). This CDR3 has 13 residues. The CDR3 sequence is CAWTGVSDTEAFF. The CDR3 DNA follows: TGTGCCTGGACGGGGGTCTCTGACACTGAAGCTTTCTTT.

This clone was detected only once. DNA for the CDR3: TGTGCCAGCAATACTAGCGGGAGTTCGGATACGCAGTATTTT. Its protein product is CASNTSGSSDTQYF. The rearrangement links TRBV21-1 to TRBJ2-3; the D call in the table, TRBD2, was not verified against the DNA. TRBV21-1 is flagged as a pseudogene. This CDR3 region has 14 residues.

V is TRBV28 and J is TRBJ2-7, with 11 bases identical to TRBD2. CDR1 is MDHEN and CDR2 is SYDVKM in the germline V gene. The CDR3 runs to 14 residues. V dropped 6 bases and J dropped 2; count of bases not matched to a gene: 3. In DNA, the CDR3 is TGTGCCAGCAGACCGACTAGCGGGGCCTACGAGCAGTACTTC. The encoded protein is CASRPTSGAYEQYF.